This T cell receptor beta chain was profiled in a study of Tregs in tolerant kidney transplant recipients. Study-wide context: CD4+CD25+CD127- cells came from roughly 3-day belatacept mixed lymphocyte reactions, some with roughly five-day graft donor restimulation. Antibodies separated recipient from donor cells.

V was pared by 2 bases and J by 5 bases, with 17 bases between. CDR1 SGHDT and CDR2 YYEEEE come from the germline V gene. The CDR3 runs 16 residues. Sequencing used immunoSEQ multiplex PCR; TCRdb keeps in-frame clones, though not all of them. This table holds 25,000 to 35,000 clones, roughly four fifths found once. Comments on this clone: Its antigen is undetermined.

J is TRBJ2-1 and V is TRBV5-6; D is unresolved. The sequenced material came from Tregs from blood cultured with allogeneic cells. The sequence came from a human donor in good health. CDR3 nucleotides: TGTGCCAGCAGCTTCCCGTGGCTAGAGGTACACAATGAGCAGTTCTTC. This sequence encodes CASSFPWLEVHNEQFF.